This T cell receptor beta chain is drawn from a study of beta chain features in type 1 diabetes. Study conclusions and caveats: Type 1 diabetes patients had TCRB CDR3s that were shorter (moderately but significantly so) in all four CD4+ subsets. Patients and controls would be equally affected if PCR favored shorter templates.

As to this clone: Its antigen is currently unknown.

Reverse transcribing all isolated RNA meant expressed TCRB transcripts were sequenced. Only in-frame clones appear in the TCRdb table, and some are missing; sequencing was by immunoSEQ multiplex PCR. The sample has 680,000 or so clones, around an eighth seen once. Germline V gene sequence: CDR1 SGHNT, CDR2 YYREEE (reference sequence). V dropped 0 bases and J dropped 5; count of bases not matched to a gene: 7. CDR3 length equals 16 residues. This TCR came from a man between 18 and 29 years old with type 1 diabetes. Sequenced input: naive CD4+ T cells from blood. The gene calls are TRBV5-4 and TRBJ2-3; 9 bases match TRBD2. CDR3 loop: CASSLVAGARGDTQYF. Here the CDR3 DNA reads TGTGCCAGCAGCTTGGTAGCGGGGGCCAGGGGAGATACGCAGTATTTT.